This T cell receptor (beta chain) was sequenced during a study of cytomegalovirus exposure and HLA in healthy donors (dated by TCRdb to 2017 to 2019). Looking at the study overall: According to an earlier analysis of 550 to 750 of the donors, about 179 million T cells yielded 117 million unique TCR beta sequences and roughly 280 Gb of sequence data. Class I and class II HLA loci were covered by the typing at four-digit resolution. Rather than using new phenotypic data, the later analysis identified candidate immune exposures from TCR beta sequences and from how often those sequences occurred across donors. Using immunosequencing, the study profiled T cell repertoires from 666 subjects and related those repertoires to cytomegalovirus serostatus. Donor age, sex, ethnicity and CMV serostatus were collected together with the repertoire data. The genetic ancestry cluster associated with self-reported Caucasian donors included 81% of the 398 genotyped donors. Besides the first cohort of approximately 670 subjects, a separate validation cohort made up of about 120 different subjects was used. Among some 400 genotyped donors of the cohort, an average of approximately 240,000 unique TCR beta nucleotide sequences was sequenced per donor, of which 15% to 20% were non-productive. An early release covering roughly 600 HLA-typed donors comprised about 300 gigabases of sequencing data and about 90 million unique TCR sequences. High-throughput TCR immunosequencing, statistical association of individual TCRs with disease status, and machine learning were combined to predict cytomegalovirus infection status. All discovery cohort repertoires had been generated on a single sequencing platform. The aim of the study was to test whether cataloging public T cell receptors could identify signatures of past pathogen exposure. A later analysis re-examined previously published TCR beta repertoires from around 670 donors and added high-resolution HLA genotyping to investigate patterns of TCR occurrence. A later genetic analysis took genome-wide SNP genotypes for about 55% of the 666 donors and used that subset as a discovery cohort. An earlier analysis of approximately 640 of the donors applied high-throughput TCR beta sequencing to assess whether each TCR beta V gene segment acted as functional or pseudogenic. Because of strong linkage in the cohort, roughly five DR-DQ haplotypes were treated as single units for association and clustering. Typing coverage differed by locus: A, B, C, DRB1 and DQB1 were typed in roughly 629-630 donors, DQA1 in 522, DPA1 in some 600, and DPB1 in 450 to 480.

Libraries were constructed by the immunoSEQ multiplex PCR assay. A mixture of 60 forward primers for TCR Vbeta segments and 13 reverse primers for TCR Jbeta segments was used in the multiplex PCR. The CDR3 region of rearranged TCR beta genes was amplified from genomic DNA with a multiplex PCR assay. Amplified TCR beta libraries were sequenced as 87-base-pair reads on the Illumina HiSeq System. The study's processing was this. A later analysis tallied 70 million to 100 million unique TCR beta chains across the approximately 670 repertoires, and some 10 million of those chains were shared by two or more donors. Raw reads were error-corrected and collapsed into unique sequences with a nearest-neighbor algorithm that merged closely related sequences to remove PCR and sequencing errors. CDR3 sequences were aligned to IMGT reference sequences to assign V, D and J gene segments. Each retained sequence needed at least a six-nucleotide match to both a V gene segment and a J gene segment. Rearrangements were called productive when the CDR3 lacked stop codons and stayed in frame with V and J; all others were non-productive. Following IMGT convention, CDR3 was defined as the stretch from the second conserved V-encoded cysteine up to the conserved J-encoded phenylalanine. The earlier analysis of 500 to 750 of the donors excluded any sequence lacking an unambiguous match to a single V gene segment. An earlier analysis of over 450 of the donors classified V segments as functional when productive rearrangements were above 56.7% and as segregating when the standard deviation between donors was above 5%. A statistical classification framework was built for diagnosing cytomegalovirus status from the catalog of TCR beta chain sequences. A later analysis assigned V and J genes by comparing TCR nucleotide sequences with IMGT/GENE-DB human TR gene sequences. In a later analysis, CDR3 sequences and most-parsimonious VDJ recombination scenarios were assigned using the TCRdist pipeline. In a later analysis, each TCR beta chain was defined by its CDR3 amino acid sequence together with its V-gene family, and reads lacking a unique V-gene family were excluded. A later analysis removed 550 to 700 highly shared, low-generation-probability nucleotide sequences to deal with suspected cross-contamination and a sequencing artifact. A later analysis calculated a clonal expansion index for each public chain from normalized within-repertoire ranks of inferred template counts. A later analysis computed generation probabilities with a VDJ recombination model fitted to out-of-frame rearrangements, and checked the results against IGoR. Hypergeometric tests were used in a later analysis to score TCR-TCR, TCR-HLA and TCR-CMV co-occurrence, with a repertoire-size bias correction applied to the TCR pairs. In a later analysis, false discovery rates were estimated by permuting HLA or CMV assignments 20 times. A later analysis grouped co-occurring TCRs with DBSCAN, adding TCRdist sequence similarity when clustering within HLA-allele-positive subsets. For co-occurrence clustering, repertoires with fewer than 30,000 or more than 120,000 public chains were excluded, along with about five repertoires with anomalous nucleotide sharing. What TCRdb holds here is the immuneACCESS table cut down to in-frame rearrangements. Part of the clones is not present; checked against another copy, under half of the missing clones reflect an unresolved V gene, and the others are unexplained. V and J calls and clone size follow that table, whereas D and trimming were derived from the DNA. The sample contains 200,000 to 250,000 clones, roughly 75% of them found a single time. 1.8% of the sample comes from the top ten.

CDR1 MNHEY and CDR2 SMNVEV were looked up in the germline V gene (reference sequence). Ends trimmed: V by 2 bases, J by 2 bases; bases unmatched to a gene: 5. The CDR3 has 16 amino acids, counting the end cysteine and phenylalanine. The retained sequence is limited to the CDR3, 48 bases, with the frame set at the first base. The cohort comprised some 700 healthy bone marrow donors. At the time of sampling, all cohort members were nominally healthy, though unrecorded immune exposures were likely present. The donor tested CMV seronegative and was one of the 352 seronegative cohort members. A peripheral blood sample was collected from each donor, and TCR beta sequencing was performed on peripheral blood mononuclear cells. Genomic DNA was extracted from the blood cell samples with the Qiagen DNeasy Blood Extraction Kit. Beyond this particular receptor, the publication reports: A later genetic analysis associated a missense DCLRE1C variant with V-gene and J-gene trimming of TCR beta chains, and an independent cohort replicated the association. In a later analysis, HLA-associated TCR beta chains showed more clonal expansion and lower generation probabilities than non-associated chains that were equally common. A later genetic analysis reported fewer N-insertions in productive TCRs among donors in an Asian-associated ancestry cluster than the roughly 650-donor mean. Presence/absence analyses assumed roughly uniform sequencing depth across donors, an assumption that may not hold. In vitro tests confirmed that three of the cytomegalovirus-associated TCR beta chains recognize cytomegalovirus antigens. The authors suggested that the approach could potentially be extended to other disease states and immunological phenotypes. A later analysis reported that several top co-occurrence clusters appeared linked to parvovirus B19, influenza, CMV and Epstein-Barr virus. An earlier analysis of around 600 of the donors showed that most TCR beta V segments appeared in productive rearrangements either about 87% or about 30% of the time, which broadly matched IMGT annotations. Seventeen rarely observed V segments, including chromosome 9 orphons, were excluded from the earlier analysis of approximately 600 of the donors because counts were too low. Correlated functional status among segregating V segments might reflect linkage disequilibrium, but an unknown experimental factor could not be ruled out. Most TCR sequences were observed very rarely across donors, whereas some public TCRs were present in many individuals. A further reported finding was that TCR beta sequences accurately predicted the HLA-A and HLA-B alleles for most subjects in the first cohort. Immune exposure information for the cohort was limited to CMV serostatus. Some IMGT-functional V segments, including TRBV6-2 and TRBV6-3, could not be told apart with the 87-base-pair reads, so those segments were excluded. Because HLA typing was unavailable for some donors at each locus, only the typed subset was used in association tests. In a later analysis, over 15,000 TCR beta sequences were associated with specific HLA alleles at a false discovery rate of 0.05. Most CMV-associated TCR beta chains appeared to be HLA-restricted in a later analysis, and the HLA associations seemed to be driven largely by CMV exposure. In both the original and validation cohorts, the classifier was reported to diagnose cytomegalovirus status with high specificity and sensitivity. Only TCR beta chains were sequenced in this cohort, and the absence of alpha or paired-chain data limited detectable features. A group of highly shared sequence variants was considered likely to be a technical artifact of the sequencing pipeline. When HLA alleles, especially DR and DQ, strongly co-occurred, attributing TCR associations to individual alleles was difficult. According to a later analysis, TCR association rates differed among HLA loci, with DRB1 alleles showing the most associated TCRs and HLA-C alleles showing the fewest. A total of roughly 160 TCR beta chains were listed by the study as associated with cytomegalovirus.

With respect to this clone: Its binding antigen is unknown. No base-level quality is on record; no much larger clone is a single base apart.

The chain was built from TRBV27 and TRBJ2-3; the central 9 bases match TRBD2. This clonotype originated in a woman aged 25 to 39 in good health and CMV-seronegative. The sequencing sample was made of PBMCs. The bases read TGTGCCAGCAGTTTAGGGCTAGCGGGACCCACAGATACGCAGTATTTT. The translation is CASSLGLAGPTDTQYF.